Below, 26 T cell receptor beta chains from the same sample are listed, as sequenced in a study of T cell repertoires in cytomegalovirus infection. TCRdb called the reads again in MiXCR, with one record for every CDR3 protein. The repertoire holds approximately 350,000 distinct CDR3 sequences, about 35% seen once, with roughly 14% in the top ten. These receptors have no known antigen. Sequencing was performed on cultured PBMCs, taken from culture after CMV antigen stimulation. These receptors were collected from a human donor in good health (CMV status not recorded). Some clones in this sample may be carry-over from other donors' samples.

The chain links TRBV7-9 to TRBJ1-2; unclear D gene. This CDR3 spans 14 amino acids. V was shortened by 1 base and J by 7 bases, with 13 bases between the two germline ends. Germline CDR1 SEHNR, CDR2 FQNEAQ (reference sequence). CDR3 amino acids: CASSLESNMGGYTF. CDR3 in DNA: TGTGCCAGCAGCTTAGAGTCCAATATGGGTGGCTACACCTTC.

The V call is TRBV27, the J call TRBJ1-1; D is unclear. Germline CDR1 is MNHEY and CDR2 is SMNVEV (reference sequence). The CDR3 sequence is 13 residues long. V lost 1 base and J 1 base, leaving 4 bases between the germline ends. The DNA of the CDR3 is TGTGCCAGCAGTTTATATACGAACACTGAAGCTTTCTTT. Translated: CASSLYTNTEAFF.

V and J are TRBV7-6 and TRBJ2-1; D might be TRBD1 (7 bases). Germline lookup yields CDR1 SGHVS and CDR2 FNYEAQ. The V and J ends lost 5 bases and 0 bases respectively, with 14 bases between them. The CDR3 contains 16 residues. The CDR3 nucleotides are TGTGCCAGCAGCCCGAGCAGGGGGGACTCCTACAATGAGCAGTTCTTC. Its protein is CASSPSRGDSYNEQFF.

This rearrangement joins TRBV15 to TRBJ2-3; the D is unclear. V was pared by 1 base and J by 5 bases, with 7 bases between. Looked up from germline, CDR1 is LNHNV and CDR2 is YYDKDF (reference sequence). The CDR3 extends over 13 amino acids. Here the CDR3 reads CATSRGLGDTQYF. The CDR3 DNA reads TGTGCCACCAGCAGAGGTCTAGGAGATACGCAGTATTTT.

V usage is TRBV7-9 and J usage is TRBJ1-2; D remains ambiguous. Germline V gene data show CDR1 as SEHNR and CDR2 as FQNEAQ (reference sequence). The CDR3 runs 13 residues. V shed 5 bases and J shed 0 bases, with 7 bases lying between them. CDR3 protein: CASSPWANYGYTF. The CDR3 DNA reads as TGTGCCAGCAGCCCTTGGGCTAACTATGGCTACACCTTC.

J is TRBJ2-3 and V is TRBV4-3; TRBD2 is a possible D gene (6 bases). The CDR3 consists of 15 residues. Trimming pared 1 base from V and 3 bases from J, leaving 11 bases between. CDR1 LGHNA and CDR2 YSLEER come from the germline V gene. CDR3 bases: TGCGCCAGCAGCCAAGTCCCCGGGGGTACAGATACGCAGTATTTT. Its protein is CASSQVPGGTDTQYF.

CDR3 amino acids: CASSLMGTGANVLTF. In nucleotides, the CDR3 is TGTGCCAGCAGCTTAATGGGCACTGGGGCCAACGTCCTGACTTTC. The rearrangement links TRBV7-3 to TRBJ2-6, with D hard to call. The CDR3 totals 15 residues. Germline lookup yields CDR1 SGHTA and CDR2 FQGTGA. The V end lost 1 base, the J end lost 2 bases, and 6 bases lay between the germline ends.

V usage is TRBV6-1 and J usage is TRBJ2-7; tentatively, D is TRBD1 (5 bases). The CDR3 is made up of 15 amino acids. Germline V gene lookup returns CDR1 MNHNS and CDR2 SASEGT. Trimming shortened V by 4 bases and J by 3 bases, and 16 bases separated the two germline ends. CDR3 sequence (DNA): TGTGCCAGCAGTGGGGTGACAGAACAATACTACGAGCAGTACTTC. Translated, it gives CASSGVTEQYYEQYF.

The V gene is TRBV7-9, the J gene TRBJ2-3, with TRBD2 as a possible D gene (6 bases). Germline CDR1 SEHNR, CDR2 FQNEAQ (reference sequence). V was cut by 11 bases and J by 0 bases, with 18 bases left in between. The CDR3 contains 15 residues. The CDR3 DNA follows: TGTGCCGTCCGAAGGAGCGGAGGGAGCACAGATACGCAGTATTTT. It is translated as CAVRRSGGSTDTQYF. The full variable domain, rest sourced from reference TRBV7-9 and TRBJ2-3, is DTGVSQNPRHKITKRGQNVTFRCDPISEHNRLYWYRQTLGQGPEFLTYFQNEAQLEKSRLLSDRFSAERPKGSFSTLEIQRTEQGDSAMYLCAVRRSGGSTDTQYFGPGTRLTVL.

The V gene is TRBV7-2, the J gene TRBJ2-5; no clear D gene. Trimming removed 1 base from V and 2 bases from J, with 8 bases in between. This CDR3 has 14 residues. Looked up from germline, CDR1 is SGHTA and CDR2 is FQGNSA. This CDR3 is CASSLESAQETQYF. The CDR3 bases are TGTGCCAGCAGCTTAGAGTCAGCACAAGAGACCCAGTACTTC. Complete variable domain (other parts from reference TRBV7-2 and TRBJ2-5): GAGVSQSPSNKVTEKGKDVELRCDPISGHTALYWYRQSLGQGLEFLIYFQGNSAPDKSGLPSDRFSAERTGGSVSTLTIQRTQQEDSAVYLCASSLESAQETQYFGPGTRLLVL.

The chain links TRBV12-3 or TRBV12-4 to TRBJ2-5; 7 bases align to TRBD2. Trimming at V came to 1 base and at J to 4 bases, leaving 6 bases not matched to a gene. The CDR3 extends over 15 amino acids. The CDR3 loop is CASSLGRELRETQYF. The CDR3 region has the DNA TGTGCCAGCAGTTTAGGGCGGGAGCTGCGAGAGACCCAGTACTTC.

The chain is built from TRBV7-2 and TRBJ2-7; 7 bases map to TRBD1. Trimming cost V 2 bases and J 2 bases; bases outside gene matches: 0. The CDR3 runs 13 residues. The germline V gene has CDR1 SGHTA and CDR2 FQGNSA. DNA of the CDR3: TGTGCCAGCAGCTTAACAGGGGCCTACGAGCAGTACGTC. It specifies CASSLTGAYEQYV.

This clonotype was detected ten times or more. This sequence joins TRBV9 and TRBJ1-1; D is undetermined. The length of the CDR3 is 17 residues. V was shortened by 5 bases and J by 8 bases, with 28 bases between the two germline ends. Germline CDR1 and CDR2: SGDLS and YYNGEE. The DNA for the CDR3 is TGTGCCAGCAGTCAAACAGCCTACCCTAGAACCGAGTCAGAAGCTTTCTTT. This codes for CASSQTAYPRTESEAFF.

In this sample, this clonotype turned up a few times. The chain carries TRBV7-8 and TRBJ2-3; D remains ambiguous. Germline CDR1 reads SGHVS; CDR2 reads FQNEAQ. The CDR3 sequence is 14 residues long. V was cut by 0 bases and J by 4 bases, with 8 bases left in between. The CDR3 loop reads CASSLALGADTQYF. The CDR3 coding sequence is TGTGCCAGCAGCTTAGCTCTAGGAGCAGATACGCAGTATTTT.

The chain is built from TRBV4-3 and TRBJ1-2; D possibly corresponds to TRBD1 (5 bases). The V gene lost 0 bases and the J gene lost 4 bases, with 21 bases spanning the gap. Germline V lookup: CDR1 LGHNA, CDR2 YSLEER. This CDR3 is 18 amino acids long. This chain's CDR3 is CASSQDPQLAPGSYGYTF. DNA of the CDR3: TGCGCCAGCAGCCAAGATCCACAACTGGCCCCAGGGTCCTATGGCTACACCTTC.

This clonotype was seen only a few times. The CDR3 spells CASSERQTAGDATNEKLFF. DNA of the CDR3: TGTGCCAGCAGTGAACGACAGACAGCCGGTGATGCAACTAATGAAAAACTGTTTTTT. The chain combines TRBV27 with TRBJ1-4, with a weak D call TRBD1 (5 bases). Trimming pared 5 bases from V and 0 bases from J, leaving 22 bases between. Germline CDR1 reads MNHEY; CDR2 reads SMNVEV (reference sequence). The CDR3 has 19 residues.

The chain has TRBV7-8 and TRBJ1-5, with 7 bases identical to TRBD1. Germline values: CDR1 SGHVS, CDR2 FQNEAQ. The CDR3 loop spans 17 amino acids. V was pared by 5 bases and J by 3 bases, with 13 bases of the junction left unmatched. Here the CDR3 DNA reads TGTGCCAGCAGCGGACGAGACAGGGCCGGGGACAATCAGCCCCAGCATTTT. Its translation is CASSGRDRAGDNQPQHF.

This clonotype was counted many times. The rearrangement joins TRBV7-2 to TRBJ2-2, with D possibly TRBD1 on 6 matching bases. This CDR3 contains 15 residues. V was cut by 1 base and J by 7 bases, with 13 bases left in between. Germline CDR1 is SGHTA and CDR2 is FQGNSA. The CDR3 bases are TGTGCCAGCAGCTTAGGGTACAGGGTTGGCGGGGAGCTGTTTTTT. Amino acids: CASSLGYRVGGELFF.

V is TRBV27 and J is TRBJ2-6; D is undetermined. The germline V and J ends were trimmed by 6 bases and 0 bases, with 6 bases remaining between them. The CDR3 runs 14 residues. Germline V CDR1 and CDR2: MNHEY, SMNVEV (reference sequence). DNA of the CDR3: TGTGCCAGCAGAAAAAGCTCTGGGGCCAACGTCCTGACTTTC. This gives the protein CASRKSSGANVLTF.

Ten or more counts support this clonotype. CDR3 DNA: TGTGCCAGCAGTCCAGGGCCGGAGTACACTGAAGCTTTCTTT. As protein: CASSPGPEYTEAFF. V usage is TRBV7-3 and J usage is TRBJ1-1, with D perhaps TRBD1 (5 bases). The V gene's germline CDR1 is SGHTA and CDR2 FQGTGA. Trimming took off 6 bases at V and 3 bases at J, with 14 bases between the two ends. The CDR3 loop spans 14 amino acids.

V and J are TRBV6-5 and TRBJ2-3; 9 bases match TRBD2. The ends lost 3 bases at V and 6 bases at J; junction bases unmatched: 7. CDR3 length: 15 amino acids. Germline V CDR1 and CDR2: MNHEY, SVGAGI. The CDR3 loop is CASSYSGTSIDTQYF. CDR3 bases: TGTGCCAGCAGTTATTCCGGGACTAGCATCGATACGCAGTATTTT.

V gene TRBV6-5 combines with J gene TRBJ1-2; D possibly corresponds to TRBD1 (5 bases). Germline values: CDR1 MNHEY, CDR2 SVGAGI. This CDR3 has 12 residues. V lost 0 bases to trimming and J lost 9 bases, with 8 bases between them. The CDR3 nucleotides read TGTGCCAGCAGTTACTCAGGGGATAGCTACACCTTC. This encodes CASSYSGDSYTF.

The rearrangement uses TRBV11-2 and TRBJ1-6; D uncertain. Germline V lookup: CDR1 SGHAT, CDR2 FQNNGV. The CDR3 has 16 residues. The V and J ends lost 2 bases and 2 bases respectively, with 10 bases between them. This CDR3 reads CASSLRGQAYNSPLHF. As DNA, the CDR3 is TGTGCCAGCAGCTTAAGAGGCCAGGCCTATAATTCACCCCTCCACTTT.

This clonotype was counted a few times. The chain combines TRBV7-2 with TRBJ2-3; D ambiguous. Deletions cut 1 base from V and 6 bases from J, with 8 bases between. The germline gives CDR1 SGHTA, CDR2 FQGNSA. The CDR3 consists of 13 residues. The CDR3 is CASSLVVMDTQYF. As DNA, the CDR3 is TGTGCCAGCAGCTTAGTTGTTATGGATACGCAGTATTTT.

This clonotype occurred a few times. V is TRBV7-3 and J is TRBJ2-1, with 7 bases lining up with TRBD1. V dropped 5 bases and J dropped 6; count of bases not matched to a gene: 10. Germline-derived CDR1 and CDR2 are SGHTA and FQGTGA. The CDR3 runs 15 residues. In DNA form, the CDR3 reads TGTGCCAGCAGCCAAATACAGGGGTGGGGCAATGAGCAGTTCTTC. Protein sequence: CASSQIQGWGNEQFF.

The V call is TRBV6-1, the J call TRBJ2-5; D call uncertain. The CDR3 is 13 amino acids. Germline CDR1 is MNHNS and CDR2 is SASEGT. Trimming left V 6 bases short and J 1 base short, with 9 bases between. Here the CDR3 reads CASSFVIQETQYF. In DNA form, the CDR3 reads TGTGCCAGCAGCTTTGTTATCCAAGAGACCCAGTACTTC.